This TCR beta chain was recovered during a study of OX40 agonist ivuxolimab in advanced cancers. Study summary: Partial responses were observed in three patients, of whom one had hepatocellular carcinoma and two had cutaneous melanoma.

Germline V gives CDR1 SEHNR, CDR2 FQNEAQ (reference sequence). The length of the CDR3 is 13 residues. V lost 5 bases and J 0 bases, leaving 8 bases between the germline ends. This table comes from immunoSEQ multiplex PCR, and its TCRdb copy is limited to in-frame clones, with some not included. The sample lists some 33,000 clones; around 90% were seen once. The receptor comes from an adult with an advanced solid tumor such as melanoma, head and neck, liver or kidney cancer. This material consisted of CD4+ or CD8+ T cells sorted from blood, taken in a trial of the OX40 agonist ivuxolimab. The gene calls are TRBV7-9 and TRBJ2-7, with D tentatively TRBD1 (5 bases). CDR3 coding DNA: TGTGCCAGCAGCACAGGAAACTCCTACGAGCAGTACGTC. Amino acids: CASSTGNSYEQYV.